A selection of T cell receptor beta chains follows, all from one sample in a study of vaccination effects on CD4 cells after COVID-19. These TCRs are of unknown antigen specificity. Sequencing used immunoSEQ multiplex PCR; TCRdb keeps in-frame clones, though not all of them. The top ten clones hold over 2.5% of a sample with about 73,000 clones, about four fifths of them seen once. Sequenced here: CD4+ T cells from PBMCs cultured with HCoV-NL63 spike peptides, sampled before COVID-19 vaccination. Every receptor here comes from a human donor who received a COVID-19 vaccine. CDR3s include the opening cysteine and the closing phenylalanine or tryptophan. The D gene is left open where the match is weak. The size of a clone is reported for some rows only, either as once, few or many, or as a class for expanded clones.

cdr3_aa | cdr3_nt | clone_size | v_call | d_call | j_call
CASKRTSSTDTQYF | TGTGCCAGTAAAAGGACTTCTAGCACAGATACGCAGTATTTT | once | TRBV19 | NA | TRBJ2-3
CARSGQWIFENTGELFF | TGTGCCAGATCGGGACAGTGGATCTTTGAGAACACCGGGGAGCTGTTTTTT | NA | TRBV7-3 | TRBD1 | TRBJ2-2
CAAGVGNSNQPQHF | TGTGCTGCCGGAGTGGGGAATAGCAATCAGCCCCAGCATTTT | NA | TRBV6-5 | NA | TRBJ1-5
CASSLRAGAPNQPQHF | TGTGCCAGCAGCTTAAGGGCAGGGGCCCCAAATCAGCCCCAGCATTTT | NA | TRBV7-2 | NA | TRBJ1-5
CASSLGQLKAFF | TGTGCCAGTAGTCTCGGACAGCTGAAAGCTTTCTTT | once | TRBV19 | NA | TRBJ1-1
CASSLTAGVGTQYF | TGTGCCAGCAGCTTAACCGCGGGGGTCGGGACCCAGTACTTC | NA | TRBV11-2 | TRBD2 | TRBJ2-5
CASSLRGANTEAFF | TGTGCCAGCAGCCTCAGGGGGGCAAACACTGAAGCTTTCTTT | NA | TRBV2 | TRBD1 | TRBJ1-1
CASSVDRARVEDTQYF | TGTGCCAGCAGTGTCGACAGAGCTCGGGTCGAAGATACGCAGTATTTT | NA | TRBV27 | NA | TRBJ2-3
CASSRGADRINTGELFF | TGCGCCAGCAGCAGAGGGGCAGATCGGATTAACACCGGGGAGCTGTTTTTT | NA | TRBV5-1 | NA | TRBJ2-2
CASSSLPGEAFF | TGTGCCAGCAGTTCCCTCCCGGGTGAAGCTTTCTTT | few | TRBV28 | NA | TRBJ1-1
CASSHRDRDQPQHF | TGTGCCAGCAGCCACAGGGACAGAGATCAGCCCCAGCATTTT | NA | TRBV7-2 | TRBD1 | TRBJ1-5
CASSQAGTVANYGYTF | TGTGCCAGCAGCCAGGCCGGGACAGTAGCTAACTATGGCTACACCTTC | few | TRBV3-1/TRBV3-2 | TRBD1 | TRBJ1-2
CASRAGSTDYGYTF | TGCGCCAGCAGGGCGGGGTCTACGGACTATGGCTACACCTTC | NA | TRBV5-1 | NA | TRBJ1-2
CASSYRRGTTDTQYF | TGTGCCAGCAGCTACAGGAGAGGGACCACAGATACGCAGTATTTT | NA | TRBV3-1/TRBV3-2 | NA | TRBJ2-3
CATSPTVDETQYF | TGTGCCACCAGCCCTACCGTTGATGAGACCCAGTACTTC | NA | TRBV24-1 | NA | TRBJ2-5
CASSIGQISGNTIYF | TGTGCCAGTAGTATAGGACAAATCTCTGGAAACACCATATATTTT | NA | TRBV19 | NA | TRBJ1-3
CASRRQGVQETQYF | TGTGCCAGCAGGAGACAGGGCGTACAAGAGACCCAGTACTTC | NA | TRBV2 | TRBD1 | TRBJ2-5
CASSLLHANYGYTF | TGTGCCAGCAGCTTACTGCACGCTAACTATGGCTACACCTTC | NA | TRBV5-6 | NA | TRBJ1-2
CASSAVGTGDMNTEAFF | TGTGCCAGCAGCGCCGTCGGAACAGGAGACATGAACACTGAAGCTTTCTTT | NA | TRBV9 | NA | TRBJ1-1
CASSVATWDRAPDTQYF | TGTGCCAGCAGCGTAGCTACCTGGGACAGGGCTCCAGATACGCAGTATTTT | few | TRBV9 | TRBD1 | TRBJ2-3
CASSSRDRAYNEQFF | TGCGCCAGCAGCTCCCGGGACAGGGCGTACAATGAGCAGTTCTTC | few | TRBV5-1 | TRBD1 | TRBJ2-1
CASSPGGEANYGYTF | TGTGCCAGCTCACCAGGGGGGGAAGCTAACTATGGCTACACCTTC | few | TRBV18 | NA | TRBJ1-2
CASSQALRREKLFF | TGTGCCAGCAGCCAAGCACTTAGGCGAGAAAAACTGTTTTTT | NA | TRBV3-1/TRBV3-2 | NA | TRBJ1-4
CASRTAGNQPQHF | TGTGCCAGCAGGACAGCTGGCAATCAGCCCCAGCATTTT | NA | TRBV7-2 | NA | TRBJ1-5
CASSEGLLNTEAFF | TGTGCCAGCAGTGAAGGGCTTTTGAACACTGAAGCTTTCTTT | NA | TRBV25-1 | NA | TRBJ1-1
CASSPSAVLNTEAFF | TGTGCCAGCAGCCCCTCGGCGGTCCTGAACACTGAAGCTTTCTTT | NA | TRBV4-2 | NA | TRBJ1-1
CATSDQQGDEQFF | TGTGCCACCAGTGACCAACAGGGGGATGAGCAGTTCTTC | NA | TRBV24-1 | TRBD1 | TRBJ2-1
CASSYSDREYTDTQYF | TGTGCCAGCAGTTACTCGGACAGGGAGTACACAGATACGCAGTATTTT | NA | TRBV6-2/TRBV6-3 | TRBD1 | TRBJ2-3
CASSDTLVGAFF | TGTGCCAGCAGTGACACCCTCGTGGGAGCTTTCTTT | few | TRBV6-1 | NA | TRBJ1-1
CASSLEFASNTEAFF | TGCGCCAGCAGCTTGGAATTCGCCTCGAACACTGAAGCTTTCTTT | NA | TRBV5-1 | NA | TRBJ1-1
CASSEAGDSYNEQFF | TGTGCCAGCAGCGAGGCGGGAGACTCCTACAATGAGCAGTTCTTC | few | TRBV9 | TRBD2 | TRBJ2-1
CASSESGNIQYF | TGTGCCAGCAGTGAATCGGGGAACATTCAGTACTTC | NA | TRBV25-1 | NA | TRBJ2-4
CASSRERIDTQYF | TGTGCCAGCAGCCGCGAGAGGATAGATACGCAGTATTTT | NA | TRBV4-2 | NA | TRBJ2-3
CAIGRESNTGELFF | TGTGCCATCGGAAGAGAGTCGAACACCGGGGAGCTGTTTTTT | NA | TRBV10-3 | NA | TRBJ2-2
CATSETGQEKAFF | TGTGCCACCAGTGAAACCGGACAAGAAAAAGCTTTCTTT | NA | TRBV24-1 | NA | TRBJ1-1
CASSEWGTTDTQYF | TGTGCCAGCAGTGAGTGGGGTACGACAGATACGCAGTATTTT | NA | TRBV2 | NA | TRBJ2-3
CASSHLDRVYGYTF | TGTGCCAGCAGCCATCTAGACAGGGTGTACGGCTACACCTTC | once | TRBV3-1/TRBV3-2 | TRBD1 | TRBJ1-2
CASSMIPEFYGYTF | TGTGCCAGTAGTATGATTCCAGAGTTCTATGGCTACACCTTC | few | TRBV19 | NA | TRBJ1-2
CASNRGGRTDTQYF | TGTGCCAGTAACCGGGGGGGCCGTACAGATACGCAGTATTTT | few | TRBV7-8 | TRBD2 | TRBJ2-3
CASIPGPQAYNEQFF | TGTGCCAGCATCCCAGGCCCCCAGGCCTACAATGAGCAGTTCTTC | once | TRBV5-6 | NA | TRBJ2-1
CASSPGAGYYGYTF | TGTGCCAGCAGCCCAGGGGCAGGTTACTATGGCTACACCTTC | NA | TRBV14 | NA | TRBJ1-2
CASSLEGGATFF | TGCGCCAGCAGCTTGGAAGGGGGGGCCACCTTCTTC | NA | TRBV5-1 | NA | TRBJ2-1
CASRPGTGNTGELFF | TGCGCCAGCAGACCCGGGACAGGGAACACCGGGGAGCTGTTTTTT | NA | TRBV5-1 | TRBD1 | TRBJ2-2
CASSYSGGRFF | TGTGCCAGCAGTTATAGCGGGGGTCGGTTCTTC | few | TRBV3-1/TRBV3-2 | TRBD2 | TRBJ2-1
CASSPGEKLFF | TGTGCCAGCTCACCAGGGGAAAAACTGTTTTTT | NA | TRBV18 | NA | TRBJ1-4
CASSQDPLDRVPGNTIYF | TGCGCCAGCAGCCAAGACCCCCTCGACAGGGTCCCCGGAAACACCATATATTTT | NA | TRBV4-3 | TRBD1 | TRBJ1-3
CASSYPGNTIYF | TGTGCCAGCAGTTACCCTGGAAACACCATATATTTT | few | TRBV6-2/TRBV6-3 | NA | TRBJ1-3
CASSLSQGPQYGYTF | TGTGCCAGCAGCTTATCCCAGGGACCGCAGTATGGCTACACCTTC | few | TRBV7-2 | NA | TRBJ1-2